What follows are 27 T cell receptor beta chains derived from one specimen sequenced in a study of shared clonotypes between healthy human individuals. Repertoires were generated with immunoSEQ multiplex PCR, while TCRdb's copy carries only in-frame clones and drops some. The data contain approximately 500,000 clones, over 60% of them singletons. The sequenced sample was PBMCs. The receptors come from a woman aged 40 to 50 in good health. Some clones in this sample may be carry-over from other donors' samples.

This CDR3 reads CAISESSRGRGEAFF. CDR3 sequence (DNA): TGTGCCATCAGTGAGTCGAGTAGGGGAAGAGGTGAAGCTTTCTTT. The chain recombines TRBV10-3 with TRBJ1-1; TRBD1 might be the D (5 bases). Trimming left V 0 bases short and J 7 bases short, with 15 bases between. The CDR3 spans 15 residues. CDR1 and CDR2 (germline): ENHRY, SYGVKD.

Comment on this clone: Other DNA sequences in this specimen translate into the identical CDR3. This chain connects TRBV19 to TRBJ2-7, with TRBD1 matching over 7 bases. This CDR3 comprises 14 residues. The V gene's germline CDR1 is LNHDA and CDR2 SQIVND (reference sequence). Losses at the gene ends were 3 bases for V and 2 bases for J; bases not matched to a gene: 4. The DNA of the CDR3 is TGTGCCAGTAGTATTACACAGGGGACCTACGAGCAGTACTTC. Translating gives CASSITQGTYEQYF.

The gene calls are TRBV28 and TRBJ2-7, with D possibly being TRBD1 (5 bases). The CDR3 contains 16 residues. The germline V gene encodes CDR1 MDHEN and CDR2 SYDVKM. Between the trimmed V and J ends, which lost 2 bases and 1 base, there was a span of 15 bases. The CDR3 loop reads CASSLDVRVVSYEQYF. The CDR3 DNA is TGTGCCAGCAGTTTAGACGTCAGGGTGGTTTCCTACGAGCAGTACTTC.

The chain is built from TRBV18 and TRBJ2-7; 12 nucleotides line up with TRBD1. V dropped 6 bases and J dropped 7; count of bases not matched to a gene: 7. The CDR3 extends over 14 amino acids. From germline, CDR1 is KGHSH and CDR2 LQKENI. CDR3: CASSLGTGGFEQYF. The CDR3 DNA follows: TGTGCCAGCTCCCTAGGGACAGGGGGCTTTGAGCAGTACTTC.

This clone showed up just a few times. V gene TRBV28 combines with J gene TRBJ1-4; 8 nucleotides match TRBD1. Per germline, CDR1 MDHEN and CDR2 SYDVKM. J lost 5 bases, V lost 3 bases, and 2 bases had no gene match. CDR3 length: 14 residues. The CDR3 DNA follows: TGTGCCAGCAGTTTCCCAGGGGGCAATGAAAAACTGTTTTTT. Amino acid sequence: CASSFPGGNEKLFF.

This clone was detected only once. This chain links TRBV2 with TRBJ1-2; TRBD1 matches 9 bases. Losses at the gene ends were 8 bases for V and 4 bases for J; bases not matched to a gene: 2. The CDR3 sequence is 12 residues long. Germline lookup yields CDR1 SNHLY and CDR2 FYNNEI. The CDR3 loop is CASGGQGYGYTF. The CDR3 DNA reads TGTGCCAGCGGGGGACAGGGCTATGGCTACACCTTC.

The CDR3 spells CASSALTGANVLTF. CDR3 in DNA: TGTGCCAGCAGCGCGCTGACTGGGGCCAACGTCCTGACTTTC. The chain is built from TRBV7-8 and TRBJ2-6; D is ambiguous. The V gene lost 5 bases and the J gene lost 2 bases, with 7 bases spanning the gap. From germline, CDR1 is SGHVS and CDR2 FQNEAQ. There are 14 residues in the CDR3.

V usage is TRBV29-1 and J usage is TRBJ1-3; D ambiguous. The CDR3 is 14 amino acids. Looked up from germline, CDR1 is SQVTM and CDR2 is ANQGSEA. V was cut by 6 bases and J by 0 bases, with 12 bases left in between. Here the CDR3 reads CSVEDGPSGNTIYF. The DNA for the CDR3 is TGCAGCGTAGAGGATGGGCCCTCTGGAAACACCATATATTTT.

The CDR3 region is CASSAGWNNEKLFF. The CDR3 DNA reads TGCGCCAGCAGCGCAGGGTGGAATAATGAAAAACTGTTTTTT. The chain recombines TRBV5-1 with TRBJ1-4; D possibly corresponds to TRBD1 (5 bases). With 4 bases removed from V and 4 bases from J, the gap between germline ends came to 11 bases. This CDR3 spans 14 amino acids. Per the germline V gene, CDR1 is SGHRS and CDR2 is YFSETQ.

The V gene is TRBV18, the J gene TRBJ1-2, with 11 positions matching TRBD1. Per germline, CDR1 KGHSH and CDR2 LQKENI. V gave up 6 bases and J gave up 10 bases; unmatched junction bases: 10. The CDR3 extends over 14 amino acids. The CDR3 sequence: CASSGGQGADHYTF. The DNA of the CDR3 is TGTGCCAGCTCTGGAGGACAGGGGGCAGATCACTACACCTTC.

The chain combines TRBV5-1 with TRBJ1-2; possibly TRBD1 for D (6 bases). The CDR3 spans 14 residues. The V gene lost 5 bases and the J gene lost 4 bases, with 15 bases spanning the gap. Germline CDR1 and CDR2: SGHRS and YFSETQ. CDR3 residues: CASSHTGQSYGYTF. The CDR3, as DNA: TGCGCCAGCAGTCATACCGGACAGAGCTATGGCTACACCTTC.

With regard to this clone: Other DNA variants within this sample encode the same CDR3. V is TRBV4-2 and J is TRBJ1-5; D not certain. Germline loops: CDR1 LGHNA, CDR2 YNFKEQ. Between the trimmed V and J ends, which lost 0 bases and 1 base, there was a span of 7 bases. CDR3 length: 15 residues. The CDR3 spells CASSQDGISNQPQHF. CDR3 nucleotide sequence: TGTGCCAGCAGCCAAGATGGAATAAGCAATCAGCCCCAGCATTTT.

The chain links TRBV5-1 to TRBJ2-1; TRBD1 is a possible D gene (6 bases). Germline values: CDR1 SGHRS, CDR2 YFSETQ. V lost 4 bases, J lost 4 bases, and 12 bases lay in between. The CDR3 runs 14 residues. CDR3 loop: CASSNTQGYNEQFF. The CDR3 DNA is TGCGCCAGCAGCAACACACAGGGTTACAATGAGCAGTTCTTC.

A word on this clone: This sample includes further DNA sequences coding for the same CDR3. The V call is TRBV11-2, the J call TRBJ1-3, with 7 nucleotides matching TRBD1. V shed 3 bases and J 2 bases; nucleotides not matched to a gene: 1. This CDR3 is 14 amino acids long. The germline gives CDR1 SGHAT, CDR2 FQNNGV. The CDR3 region is CASSLTGPGNTIYF. CDR3 bases: TGTGCCAGCAGCTTGACAGGGCCTGGAAACACCATATATTTT.

Points on this clone: With a much larger clone just one base away, this may be a read error. At the DNA level, this CDR3 is encoded by other sequences in the same sample as well. J is TRBJ1-4 and V is TRBV2, with a weak D call TRBD1 (6 bases). The CDR3 extends over 12 amino acids. CDR1 and CDR2 from the germline V gene are SNHLY and FYNNEI. V lost 8 bases and J lost 7, with 11 bases in between. The CDR3 DNA follows: TGTGCCAGCGAGGCCAGGGGTGAAAAACTGTTTTTT. Translated, it gives CASEARGEKLFF. Full variable domain (outside the CDR3, taken from reference TRBV2 and TRBJ1-4): EPEVTQTPSHQVTQMGQEVILRCVPISNHLYFYWYRQILGQKVEFLVSFYNNEISEKSEIFDDQFSVERPDGSNFTLKIRSTKLEDSAMYFCASEARGEKLFFGSGTQLSVL.

The rearrangement joins TRBV29-1 to TRBJ1-1, with 9 bases matching TRBD1. J gave up 4 bases and V 7 bases, and 7 bases lay outside the gene matches. Germline lookup yields CDR1 SQVTM and CDR2 ANQGSEA. This CDR3 is built from 13 residues. Here the CDR3 DNA reads TGCAGCGCAGGACAGGGGATCAGCACTGAAGCTTTCTTT. It is translated as CSAGQGISTEAFF.

The chain recombines TRBV7-2 with TRBJ2-6; TRBD2 matches 10 bases. The V gene end was trimmed by 2 bases and the J gene end by 3 bases; junction bases not matched to a gene: 4. This CDR3 comprises 17 residues. The germline V gene has CDR1 SGHTA and CDR2 FQGNSA. The CDR3 nucleotides are TGTGCCAGCAGCTTACTAGCGGGAGCGGGTGGGGCCAACGTCCTGACTTTC. Translated, it gives CASSLLAGAGGANVLTF.

A single count supports this clone. The rearrangement uses TRBV7-2 and TRBJ2-5; 16 nucleotides agree with TRBD2. Germline-derived CDR1 and CDR2 are SGHTA and FQGNSA. The CDR3 is made up of 18 amino acids. With V trimmed by 3 bases and J by 3 bases, 7 bases remained unmatched. CDR3: CASSFRGTSGRVEETQYF. The CDR3 DNA reads as TGTGCCAGCAGCTTTAGGGGGACTAGCGGGAGGGTAGAAGAGACCCAGTACTTC.

The chain links TRBV7-3 to TRBJ1-6; 7 bases are a match to TRBD1. CDR1 is SGHTA, CDR2 FQGTGA, per germline. The CDR3 loop spans 16 amino acids. With V trimmed by 1 base and J by 5 bases, 5 bases remained unmatched. CDR3 nucleotide sequence: TGTGCCAGCAGCTTAAGGGCAGGGGGAGATAATTCACCCCTCCACTTT. Protein product: CASSLRAGGDNSPLHF.

J is TRBJ2-1 and V is TRBV4-2; 10 bases match TRBD2. Germline trimming cut 4 bases from V and 6 bases from J; bases unmatched to any gene: 6. The CDR3 consists of 15 residues. The germline CDR1 and CDR2 sequences are LGHNA and YNFKEQ. Here the CDR3 reads CASSRAGGPFNEQFF. DNA for the CDR3: TGTGCCAGCAGCCGAGCGGGAGGGCCATTCAATGAGCAGTTCTTC.

The chain recombines TRBV5-1 with TRBJ2-7; TRBD2 aligns across 9 bases. Germline V gene sequence: CDR1 SGHRS, CDR2 YFSETQ. This CDR3 comprises 15 residues. Trimming cost V 2 bases and J 3 bases; bases outside gene matches: 6. This CDR3 reads CASSLVSGSFYEQYF. The CDR3, as DNA: TGCGCCAGCAGCTTAGTTAGCGGGAGCTTCTACGAGCAGTACTTC.

There are a few counts of this clone. The chain recombines TRBV7-3 with TRBJ2-1; D tentatively reads TRBD1 or TRBD2 (7 bases each). The germline V and J ends were trimmed by 5 bases and 4 bases, with 18 bases remaining between them. There are 16 residues in the CDR3. Germline CDR1 is SGHTA and CDR2 is FQGTGA. CDR3 region: CASSPRGGDGYNEQFF. CDR3 coding DNA: TGTGCCAGCAGCCCCAGGGGGGGGGACGGGTACAATGAGCAGTTCTTC.

The J gene is TRBJ1-1, the V gene TRBV6-4; D gene ambiguous. Trimming left V 2 bases short and J 0 bases short, with 10 bases between. Germline V gene sequence: CDR1 MRHNA, CDR2 SNTAGT. The CDR3 runs 15 residues. This chain's CDR3 is CASSDPTRLNTEAFF. The CDR3 nucleotides read TGTGCCAGCAGTGACCCGACTAGGCTGAACACTGAAGCTTTCTTT.

The genes are TRBV28 and TRBJ2-3; D is ambiguous. The CDR3 runs to 15 residues. Germline CDR1 and CDR2: MDHEN and SYDVKM. Trimming pared 4 bases from V and 8 bases from J, leaving 19 bases between. The CDR3 spells CASSSLGPKHGTQYF. The CDR3 bases are TGTGCCAGCAGTTCTTTAGGGCCCAAGCACGGTACGCAGTATTTT.

The V and J genes are TRBV18 and TRBJ2-1; 12 positions match TRBD2. The germline gives CDR1 KGHSH, CDR2 LQKENI. CDR3 length: 16 residues. V dropped 5 bases and J dropped 2; count of bases not matched to a gene: 4. DNA of the CDR3: TGTGCCAGCTCAGAACTAGCGGGAGGAACCTACAATGAGCAGTTCTTC. This encodes CASSELAGGTYNEQFF.

The chain combines TRBV6-1 with TRBJ1-1; no clear D. Trimming removed 7 bases from V and 5 bases from J, with 14 bases in between. The CDR3 has 13 amino acids. In germline, CDR1 is MNHNS, CDR2 SASEGT. The CDR3 is CASISGLPTEAFF. The CDR3 nucleotides are TGTGCCAGCATCTCGGGTTTGCCTACTGAAGCTTTCTTT.

V gene TRBV5-6 combines with J gene TRBJ2-1; tentatively, D is TRBD2 (5 bases). V dropped 4 bases and J dropped 5 bases, with 10 bases sitting between them. Germline CDR1 SGHDT, CDR2 YYEEEE. The CDR3 totals 13 residues. The CDR3 region has the DNA TGTGCCAGCAGCCCTGGACTGAACAATGAGCAGTTCTTC. This codes for CASSPGLNNEQFF.